The TCR beta chain described here comes from a study of Tregs in tolerant kidney transplant recipients (dated by TCRdb to between 2018 and 2020). About the full investigation: The study used TCRbeta sequencing to identify donor-specific regulatory T cells before combined kidney and bone marrow transplantation, then tracked those cells after transplant. In 3 healthy controls, several methods of expanding Tregs specific for an allogeneic donor were compared by TCRbeta repertoire sequencing.

Study-level results and caveats: Expanding Tregs with activated donor B cells appeared to identify the most biologically relevant and donor-specific TCRbeta repertoire. Although technical replication error seemed to be minimal, the question of biological reproducibility was not addressed directly. Because only a small number of patients were included, the study had limitations, and the results will need to be validated in larger populations as well as under other immunosuppression protocols.

Genomic DNA was extracted from sorted cells with the QIAGEN DNeasy Blood and Tissue Kit for TCRbeta CDR3 sequencing. High-throughput TCRbeta CDR3 sequencing, including PCR amplification with bias correction and internal controls, was performed commercially through immunoSEQ. As for the authors' bioinformatics: Unique productive TCRbeta sequences were defined by CDR3 nucleotide sequence when primers matched and otherwise by CDR3 amino acid sequence together with Vbeta and Jbeta genes. As a correction for sorting error, sequences shared between sorted populations at a frequency ratio of 2:1 or less were discarded, and the remaining shared sequences were assigned to the higher population. Donor-reactive sequences were defined as at least 5-fold expanded in CFSE-low cells versus unstimulated cells, with frequency of at least 0.01% in CFSE-low cells. Jensen-Shannon divergence calculated on the top 100 TCRbeta sequences ranked by frequency was used to measure repertoire divergence. For samples with multiple sequencing runs, sorting error was corrected separately for each run before the runs were pooled. Held by TCRdb, this immuneACCESS table contains in-frame sequences only and omits some clones. Under half of the omission traces to an unresolved V gene where checked; the cause of the rest is unknown. Clonal size and the V and J genes are those of that table, whereas D and trimming came from the DNA. This sample lists approximately 60,000 clones; around 83% were detected once. More than 4% of the sample goes to the ten largest clones.

Unstimulated Tregs (CD4+CD25+CD127-), CD4+ non-Tregs (CD4+CD25-), CD4 and CD8 cells were FACS-sorted from thawed PBMCs. Blood from healthy controls was obtained either from healthy volunteers or as purchased buffy coats. Healthy control blood was processed by Ficoll density gradient to PBMCs and cryopreserved; patient PBMCs were collected before and after transplant. For this clone: The target of this receptor is not known. There are no base qualities to consult, and no much larger clone falls within one base.

CDR1 and CDR2 are read off the germline V gene as MNHNS and SASEGT. Spanning cysteine to phenylalanine, the CDR3 consists of 15 amino acids. This entry keeps only the CDR3 DNA: 45 bases, framed from base 1. V and J are truncated by 6 bases and 0 bases respectively, leaving an intervening sequence of 12 bases. This TCR came from a human donor in good health. What was sequenced was CD4+ T cells from blood. The chain is encoded by TRBV6-1 joined to TRBJ2-1, with an unclear D gene assignment. The DNA sequence is as follows: TGTGCCAGCAGCAGACACTTTCGCTCCTACAATGAGCAGTTCTTC. It translates as CASSRHFRSYNEQFF.